The rows below give T cell receptor beta chains drawn from one sample of a study of T cell responses to AZD1222 COVID-19 vaccine. TCRdb's table, derived via immunoSEQ multiplex PCR, lists solely in-frame clones and lacks some. Found here are about 180,000 clones, about 90% of them singletons; the top ten hold roughly 12%. Sequenced here: peripheral blood, sampled 28 days after the second AZD1222 dose. The receptor set was obtained from an adult who received the AZD1222 COVID-19 vaccine. Both conserved end residues are part of each CDR3. The D gene is left open where the match is weak. Clone size appears in some rows only: once, few, many, or a class for an expanded clone.

NA | TRBD1 | TRBJ2-7 | TRBV7-9 | CASSRDRVHEQYF | TGTGCCAGCAGCCGGGACAGGGTCCACGAGCAGTACTTC
NA | NA | TRBJ2-5 | TRBV4-1 | CASSQDRGETQYF | TGCGCCAGCAGCCAAGATCGGGGGGAGACCCAGTACTTC
NA | NA | TRBJ1-6 | TRBV12-3/TRBV12-4 | CASSSRPVSLHF | TGTGCCAGCAGTTCTCGCCCCGTGTCCCTCCACTTT
NA | NA | TRBJ2-7 | TRBV15 | CATSRDRGEQYF | TGTGCCACCAGCAGAGATCGGGGCGAGCAGTACTTC
NA | NA | TRBJ1-1 | TRBV6-1 | CASSEYIWGNTEAFF | TGTGCCAGCAGTGAGTATATTTGGGGAAACACTGAAGCTTTCTTT
NA | TRBD1 | TRBJ1-4 | TRBV11-2 | CASSLVSTQGREKLFF | TGTGCCAGCAGCTTAGTCTCTACACAGGGGAGGGAAAAACTGTTTTTT
NA | NA | TRBJ2-3 | TRBV28 | CASSFGGGANTDTQYF | TGTGCCAGCAGTTTTGGTGGCGGGGCCAACACAGATACGCAGTATTTT
NA | NA | TRBJ1-3 | TRBV2 | CASSEGGNTIYF | TGTGCCAGCAGCGAAGGGGGAAACACCATATATTTT
NA | NA | TRBJ1-2 | TRBV4-1 | CASSQETDLYGYTF | TGCGCCAGCAGCCAAGAGACAGACCTCTATGGCTACACCTTC
NA | NA | TRBJ1-1 | TRBV10-2 | CASSDGGRLEAFF | TGCGCCAGCAGTGACGGGGGGCGCCTAGAAGCTTTCTTT
NA | NA | TRBJ1-2 | TRBV21-1 | CASSKLGYTF | TGTGCCAGCAGCAAGTTAGGCTACACCTTC
NA | TRBD1 | TRBJ1-5 | TRBV5-5 | CASSYNGGQGPQHF | TGTGCCAGCAGCTACAATGGGGGACAGGGGCCCCAGCATTTT
NA | NA | TRBJ2-7 | TRBV18 | CASSEDISLYEQYF | TGTGCCAGCTCGGAGGACATCTCCCTCTACGAGCAGTACTTC
NA | TRBD1 | TRBJ2-2 | TRBV6-6 | CASKIGQGGTGELFF | TGTGCCAGCAAAATCGGACAGGGGGGCACCGGGGAGCTGTTTTTT
NA | NA | TRBJ1-3 | TRBV9 | CASSGGQPTSGNTIYF | TGTGCCAGCAGCGGAGGACAGCCTACCTCTGGAAACACCATATATTTT
NA | NA | TRBJ1-6 | TRBV7-2 | CASSLGPGRTGNSPLHF | TGTGCCAGCAGCTTAGGCCCAGGGAGAACGGGGAATTCACCCCTCCACTTT
NA | TRBD1 | TRBJ2-7 | TRBV27 | CATSRMPGQHHYEQYF | TGTGCCACCAGTCGGATGCCGGGACAGCATCACTACGAGCAGTACTTC
once | TRBD1 | TRBJ2-5 | TRBV5-6 | CASSIPGGEETQYF | TGTGCCAGCAGCATCCCAGGGGGTGAGGAGACCCAGTACTTC
NA | TRBD1 | TRBJ2-5 | TRBV27 | CASSSGTGQETQYF | TGTGCCAGCAGCTCCGGGACAGGTCAAGAGACCCAGTACTTC
NA | NA | TRBJ1-2 | TRBV6-5 | CASSSLDVAIGGYTF | TGTGCCAGCAGTTCGTTGGATGTTGCTATAGGGGGCTACACCTTC
NA | NA | TRBJ2-7 | TRBV9 | CASSVGPPLIYEQYF | TGTGCCAGCAGCGTAGGACCCCCTCTAATTTACGAGCAGTACTTC
NA | NA | TRBJ1-5 | TRBV19 | CASRRAGSNQPQHF | TGTGCCAGTAGAAGGGCGGGGAGCAATCAGCCCCAGCATTTT
NA | NA | TRBJ2-1 | TRBV19 | CASSTLGPVLEQFF | TGTGCCAGTAGTACCCTCGGTCCGGTATTGGAGCAGTTCTTC
once | NA | TRBJ1-2 | TRBV7-9 | CASSSLGADYGYTF | TGTGCCAGCAGCTCTTTGGGCGCCGACTATGGCTACACCTTC
NA | TRBD1 | TRBJ1-3 | TRBV19 | CASSTSGTGGGNTIYF | TGTGCCAGTAGTACATCCGGGACAGGAGGTGGAAACACCATATATTTT
NA | NA | TRBJ1-3 | TRBV12-2 | CASMVRDGRISGNTIYF | TGTGCAAGCATGGTCCGGGACGGACGAATCTCTGGAAACACCATATATTTT
NA | TRBD2 | TRBJ2-3 | TRBV11-2 | CASSARGVTDTQYF | TGTGCCAGCAGCGCCCGGGGGGTCACAGATACGCAGTATTTT
NA | NA | TRBJ1-1 | TRBV5-1 | CASSTDGRLNTEAFF | TGCGCCAGCAGCACGGACGGACGACTGAACACTGAAGCTTTCTTT
NA | NA | TRBJ2-1 | TRBV4-1 | CASSQDSILGQFF | TGCGCCAGCAGCCAAGATTCGATTCTTGGGCAATTCTTC
NA | NA | TRBJ1-2 | TRBV29-1 | CSVWTTGGYTF | TGCAGCGTCTGGACAACAGGTGGCTACACCTTC
NA | NA | TRBJ2-3 | TRBV6-1 | CASRQRDTQYF | TGTGCCAGCAGACAAAGGGATACGCAGTATTTT
NA | TRBD1 | TRBJ1-1 | TRBV28 | CASDRGTEAFF | TGTGCCAGTGACAGGGGCACTGAAGCTTTCTTT
few | NA | TRBJ1-6 | TRBV21-1 | CASSFQTGIIKANSPLHF | TGTGCCAGCAGCTTCCAGACAGGGATTATAAAGGCGAATTCACCCCTCCACTTT
NA | NA | TRBJ2-5 | TRBV27 | CASSSGTIGETQYF | TGTGCCAGCAGTTCCGGGACAATTGGTGAGACCCAGTACTTC
NA | TRBD1 | TRBJ1-1 | TRBV2 | CASRRDSDTFMNTEAFF | TGTGCCAGCAGGCGGGACAGCGATACCTTTATGAACACTGAAGCTTTCTTT
NA | NA | TRBJ2-2 | TRBV24-1 | CATGRLYTGELFF | TGTGCCACCGGGAGACTCTACACCGGGGAGCTGTTTTTT
NA | TRBD2 | TRBJ2-5 | TRBV7-6 | CASSLARTSGGALETQYF | TGTGCCAGCAGCTTAGCGCGGACTAGCGGGGGGGCCCTGGAGACCCAGTACTTC
NA | NA | TRBJ1-1 | TRBV5-4 | CATSLLGGLGTEAFF | TGTGCCACCTCGCTGCTGGGGGGGCTGGGGACTGAAGCTTTCTTT
NA | NA | TRBJ1-3 | TRBV6-5 | CASRREGSSGNTIYF | TGTGCCAGCAGGAGGGAGGGCTCCTCTGGAAACACCATATATTTT
NA | TRBD1 | TRBJ1-1 | TRBV5-1 | CASSFAGTGGRETEAFF | TGCGCCAGCAGTTTCGCCGGGACAGGGGGACGAGAGACTGAAGCTTTCTTT
NA | NA | TRBJ2-1 | TRBV19 | CASSIGVGDHEQFF | TGTGCCAGTAGTATAGGGGTTGGGGACCATGAGCAGTTCTTC
NA | NA | TRBJ2-5 | TRBV10-3 | CAISELGGGEETQYF | TGTGCCATCAGTGAGTTAGGGGGAGGAGAAGAGACCCAGTACTTC
NA | NA | TRBJ1-2 | TRBV19 | CVSSIRESIGYTF | TGTGTCAGTAGTATCAGGGAATCTATCGGCTACACCTTC
NA | NA | TRBJ2-1 | TRBV4-3 | CASSPRRQTYNEQFF | TGCGCCAGCAGCCCACGGCGACAGACCTACAATGAGCAGTTCTTC
NA | TRBD1 | TRBJ1-1 | TRBV19 | CASGTGQYTEAFF | TGTGCCAGCGGGACAGGCCAATACACTGAAGCTTTCTTT
few | TRBD2 | TRBJ2-1 | TRBV5-1 | CASSLTSGGINEQFF | TGCGCCAGCAGCTTAACTAGCGGGGGCATCAATGAGCAGTTCTTC
once | NA | TRBJ2-2 | TRBV11-3 | CASIPVPGSTGELFF | TGTGCCAGCATCCCCGTTCCAGGGAGCACCGGGGAGCTGTTTTTT
NA | TRBD1 | TRBJ1-2 | TRBV3-1/TRBV3-2 | CASSQGEGGGRYGYTF | TGTGCCAGCAGCCAAGGGGAGGGAGGGGGCAGGTATGGCTACACCTTC
NA | NA | TRBJ2-2 | TRBV2 | CASSERGDTTGELFF | TGTGCCAGCAGTGAGAGGGGGGACACGACCGGGGAGCTGTTTTTT
NA | NA | TRBJ1-2 | TRBV6-2/TRBV6-3 | CASSWSGASPTGWYGYTF | TGTGCCAGCAGTTGGAGCGGGGCATCCCCAACGGGGTGGTATGGCTACACCTTC
NA | NA | TRBJ2-7 | TRBV5-1 | CASSPGRDGYEQYF | TGCGCCAGCAGCCCGGGCAGGGATGGCTACGAGCAGTACTTC
NA | NA | TRBJ2-3 | TRBV29-1 | CSVGGRLNTDTQYF | TGCAGCGTTGGGGGACGGCTAAACACAGATACGCAGTATTTT
NA | TRBD2 | TRBJ2-7 | TRBV7-2 | CASNPAGGGRYEQYF | TGTGCCAGCAACCCCGCTGGCGGGGGGCGGTACGAGCAGTACTTC
NA | TRBD1 | TRBJ2-5 | TRBV6-5 | CASSRQGRTQYF | TGTGCCAGCAGTCGACAGGGTCGGACCCAGTACTTC
NA | TRBD2 | TRBJ2-2 | TRBV2 | CASSGRGENTGELFF | TGTGCCAGCAGTGGGCGGGGGGAGAACACCGGGGAGCTGTTTTTT
NA | TRBD2 | TRBJ2-3 | TRBV2 | CASGGTTAGGNTQYF | TGTGCCAGCGGGGGGACTACAGCCGGGGGGAATACGCAGTATTTT
once | NA | TRBJ1-1 | TRBV11-2 | CASTFGTLRTEAFF | TGTGCCAGCACCTTCGGGACTCTCCGGACTGAAGCTTTCTTT